The 18 T cell receptor beta chains listed next were all sequenced from one sample in a study of blood T cell repertoires in COVID-19. The protocol was immunoSEQ multiplex PCR, while the TCRdb copy is restricted to in-frame clones and leaves out a portion. The table shows 64,000 or so clones, with more than 60% occurring only once. Sequenced sample: peripheral blood. The receptors derive from a human donor in a cohort sampled during active COVID-19.

The rearrangement links TRBV25-1 to TRBJ1-5; D unclear. The CDR3 consists of 15 residues. The germline V gene has CDR1 MGHDK and CDR2 SYGVNS. V dropped 7 bases and J dropped 4 bases, with 17 bases sitting between them. CDR3 DNA: TGTGCCAGCACTCGAAGACACTTCAGGAATCAGCCCCAGCATTTT. It codes for CASTRRHFRNQPQHF.

The chain combines TRBV6-1 with TRBJ1-4; no clear D gene. V lost 3 bases and J lost 8, with 10 bases in between. Germline assignment: CDR1 MNHNS and CDR2 SASEGT. This CDR3 region has 13 residues. CDR3 region: CASSDRTGEKLFF. CDR3 sequence (DNA): TGTGCCAGCAGTGACAGGACTGGAGAAAAACTGTTTTTT.

The chain recombines TRBV18 with TRBJ2-7, with D possibly TRBD2 on 7 matching bases. The V end lost 0 bases, the J end lost 5 bases, and 14 bases lay between the germline ends. CDR3 length: 15 residues. Germline-derived CDR1 and CDR2 are KGHSH and LQKENI. CDR3 nucleotide sequence: TGTGCCAGCTCACCACCGGGGGGGGGCAGCAACGAGCAGTACTTC. The encoded protein is CASSPPGGGSNEQYF.

The chain combines TRBV13 with TRBJ1-2; 7 bases match TRBD1. Unmatched junction bases numbered 13, after V lost 3 bases and J lost 0 bases. Germline lookup yields CDR1 PRHDT and CDR2 FYEKMQ (reference sequence). The CDR3 totals 18 residues. CDR3 bases: TGTGCCAGCAGCTTCGGACCCGGACAGGCGGGTGCTAACTATGGCTACACCTTC. It is translated as CASSFGPGQAGANYGYTF.

This clone has ten or more counts. The V gene is TRBV12-3 or TRBV12-4, the J gene TRBJ2-7, with D hard to call. The CDR3 runs to 11 residues. The V gene lost 6 bases and the J gene lost 7 bases, with 10 bases spanning the gap. The CDR3 reads CASSPGWEQYF. The CDR3 DNA reads as TGTGCCAGCAGCCCCGGGTGGGAGCAGTACTTC.

This chain connects TRBV18 to TRBJ2-3, with D hard to call. Trimming pared 2 bases from V and 0 bases from J, leaving 12 bases between. Germline values: CDR1 KGHSH, CDR2 LQKENI. The CDR3 has 16 residues. CDR3 bases: TGTGCCAGCTCACCAGCCTGGTCAAGCAGCACAGATACGCAGTATTTT. This gives the protein CASSPAWSSSTDTQYF.

The chain is built from TRBV24-1 and TRBJ1-2, with TRBD1 matching 8 bases. Losses at the gene ends were 4 bases for V and 4 bases for J; bases not matched to a gene: 7. The CDR3 is 15 residues long. Per the germline V gene, CDR1 is KGHDR and CDR2 is SFDVKD. The CDR3 here is CATSEPGQGTYGYTF. The DNA for the CDR3 is TGTGCCACCAGTGAACCCGGACAGGGCACCTATGGCTACACCTTC.

The rearrangement joins TRBV4-2 to TRBJ2-7; tentative D call: TRBD2 (6 bases). Germline V gene lookup returns CDR1 LGHNA and CDR2 YNFKEQ. V was clipped by 1 base and J by 5 bases, with 18 bases between them. This CDR3 spans 16 amino acids. The CDR3 sequence: CASSQGLGGPSDEQYF. CDR3 in DNA: TGTGCCAGCAGCCAAGGCCTCGGAGGGCCCTCTGACGAGCAGTACTTC.

This chain joins TRBV11-3 and TRBJ2-3; 9 nucleotides match TRBD1. J was trimmed by 1 base and V by 5 bases; bases with no gene match: 4. CDR3 length equals 15 residues. Germline V gene lookup returns CDR1 SGHNT and CDR2 YENEEA. The CDR3 region is CASSPRDRGTDTQYF. The CDR3 DNA reads TGTGCCAGCAGCCCCCGGGACAGGGGCACAGATACGCAGTATTTT.

The chain combines TRBV28 with TRBJ1-1; maybe TRBD1 (6 bases). V shed 7 bases and J shed 6 bases, with 12 bases lying between them. From germline, CDR1 is MDHEN and CDR2 SYDVKM. The CDR3 covers 12 residues. The CDR3 DNA reads TGTGCCAGCAACCGGGGGGCCTCTGAAGCTTTCTTT. Translating gives CASNRGASEAFF.

The rearrangement links TRBV4-3 to TRBJ1-6; D is unresolved. The CDR3 is made up of 16 amino acids. V lost 3 bases and J 9 bases, leaving 18 bases between the germline ends. Germline V lookup: CDR1 LGHNA, CDR2 YSLEER. As DNA, the CDR3 is TGCGCCAGCAGCCATGAGTTGGAGGTAGTAGGTTCACCCCTCCACTTT. Protein sequence: CASSHELEVVGSPLHF.

J is TRBJ2-7 and V is TRBV19, with 9 bases matching TRBD2. Per the germline V gene, CDR1 is LNHDA and CDR2 is SQIVND (reference sequence). V lost 5 bases to trimming and J lost 6 bases; unmatched junction nucleotides: 8. The CDR3 loop spans 14 amino acids. The CDR3 DNA sequence: TGTGCCAGTAGTCCGACGGGACTAGCCCTCGAGCAGTACTTC. Residues: CASSPTGLALEQYF.

This sequence joins TRBV6-5 and TRBJ2-7; 8 bases match TRBD2. V shed 6 bases and J 3 bases; nucleotides not matched to a gene: 7. The CDR3 spans 14 residues. Per germline, CDR1 MNHEY and CDR2 SVGAGI. The CDR3 here is CASRAGTSYYEQYF. CDR3 nucleotides: TGTGCCAGCAGGGCCGGGACTAGTTACTACGAGCAGTACTTC.

The rearrangement links TRBV6-2 or TRBV6-3 to TRBJ1-2; the D is unclear. V lost 6 bases and J 3 bases, leaving 11 bases between the germline ends. CDR1 is MNHEY, CDR2 SVGEGT, per germline. CDR3 size: 13 residues. This CDR3 is CASSPREHYGYTF. CDR3 nucleotides: TGTGCCAGCAGCCCCCGGGAACACTATGGCTACACCTTC.

The chain links TRBV20-1 to TRBJ1-4, with D uncertain. This CDR3 spans 11 amino acids. Germline V lookup: CDR1 DFQATT, CDR2 SNEGSKA (reference sequence). Trimming left V 4 bases short and J 7 bases short, with 7 bases between. The CDR3 sequence is CSANSFEKLFF. The CDR3 region has the DNA TGCAGTGCTAACAGTTTTGAAAAACTGTTTTTT.

V is TRBV15 and J is TRBJ1-2; 8 bases match TRBD1. The germline V gene encodes CDR1 LNHNV and CDR2 YYDKDF (reference sequence). J gave up 10 bases and V 2 bases, and 18 bases lay outside the gene matches. This CDR3 contains 17 residues. The CDR3 DNA reads TGTGCCACCAGCAGAACTATCGCTCAGGGGGCGCGGCGCGTCTACACCTTC. Protein: CATSRTIAQGARRVYTF.

The CDR3 bases are TGCGCCAGCAGCTTGGACCCGGGGGGGATGAACACTGAAGCTTTCTTT. It yields the protein CASSLDPGGMNTEAFF. The chain employs TRBV5-1 and TRBJ1-1; possible D gene TRBD1, 5 bases. Trimming removed 0 bases at V and 0 bases at J, with 12 bases between. Per germline, CDR1 SGHRS and CDR2 YFSETQ. This CDR3 contains 16 residues.

This clone appeared once. The rearrangement joins TRBV7-8 to TRBJ2-6; weak D call: TRBD1 (5 bases). This CDR3 is 17 amino acids long. The germline gives CDR1 SGHVS, CDR2 FQNEAQ. Trimming cost V 2 bases and J 0 bases, with 11 bases left between them. The CDR3 spells CASSLPRGYSGANVLTF. The CDR3 coding sequence is TGTGCCAGCAGCTTACCTAGGGGTTACTCTGGGGCCAACGTCCTGACTTTC.